This paragraph covers one TCR beta chain sequence. Its target is unknown. The sample originates from a study of CD8+ T cells in alopecia areata. Findings of the study overall: Normal scalp showed lower clonality than lesional scalp, especially alopecia totalis/universalis.

Extraction of RNA preceded its reverse transcription into cDNA, which served as the sequencing template. Only in-frame clones appear in the TCRdb table, and some are missing; sequencing was by immunoSEQ multiplex PCR. This sample yields roughly 200,000 clones, of which around three fifths are seen a single time; 4% to 6% belongs to the top ten. V lost 6 bases and J lost 2; bases outside the gene matches: 9. The CDR3 contains 15 residues. The germline V gene has CDR1 MNHEY and CDR2 SVGAGI. The chain links TRBV6-5 to TRBJ2-5, with 7 bases aligning to TRBD1. The source is a human donor in good health. The sample taken for sequencing was CD8+ T cells sorted from blood. DNA of the CDR3: TGTGCCAGCAGCCTGGACAGGTCCTCGCAAGAGACCCAGTACTTC. This codes for CASSLDRSSQETQYF.